A single T cell receptor (beta chain) is shown here with its context. Germline CDR1 is MGHRA and CDR2 is YSYEKL. This CDR3 region has 16 residues. V was clipped by 3 bases and J by 1 base; unmatched bases: 6. The data were produced by immunoSEQ multiplex PCR, yet TCRdb's version contains in-frame clones alone and is incomplete. The sample has 55,000 to 65,000 clones, 85% to 95% seen once. This specimen belongs to a study of T cell changes during pregnancy in multiple sclerosis. The source material was CD8+ T cells from peripheral blood mononuclear cells, sampled in the third trimester of pregnancy. This clonotype originated in a female donor with multiple sclerosis, enrolled in a pregnancy study. This chain links TRBV4-1 with TRBJ2-3; 8 positions agree with TRBD2. The CDR3 protein is CASSQGLGEGTDTQYF. As DNA, the CDR3 is TGCGCCAGCAGCCAGGGACTAGGGGAGGGCACAGATACGCAGTATTTT.